These 23 T cell receptor beta chains originate from one sample sequenced in a study of control samples from healthy donors and cancer patients. Sequencing was performed with immunoSEQ multiplex PCR; in TCRdb, only in-frame clones are kept and a portion is missing. The data show about 150,000 clones, with around 90% seen just once and less than 2% held by the top ten. The sample comprised blood. The receptors originated from a young man in good health.

V is TRBV7-9 and J is TRBJ2-5, with 8 bases identical to TRBD1. CDR1 is SEHNR and CDR2 is FQNEAQ in the germline V gene (reference sequence). The CDR3 is made up of 16 amino acids. V lost 5 bases, J lost 4 bases, and 12 bases stayed unmatched. The DNA for the CDR3 is TGTGCCAGCAGCACCCGACAGGGGTTTACAGGAGAGACCCAGTACTTC. Encoded protein: CASSTRQGFTGETQYF. Based on the CDR3 plus reference TRBV7-9 and TRBJ2-5, the full variable domain is DTGVSQNPRHKITKRGQNVTFRCDPISEHNRLYWYRQTLGQGPEFLTYFQNEAQLEKSRLLSDRFSAERPKGSFSTLEIQRTEQGDSAMYLCASSTRQGFTGETQYFGPGTRLLVL.

This clone was seen a handful of times. This chain uses TRBV18 with TRBJ1-1, with 7 bases identical to TRBD1. Germline V lookup: CDR1 KGHSH, CDR2 LQKENI. The CDR3 totals 14 residues. V was pared by 1 base and J by 2 bases, with 1 base of the junction left unmatched. This chain's CDR3 is CASSPQGANTEAFF. CDR3 coding DNA: TGTGCCAGCTCACCACAGGGGGCAAACACTGAAGCTTTCTTT.

The chain joins TRBV7-2 to TRBJ2-7; TRBD1 matches at 8 bases. There are 14 residues in the CDR3. J gave up 4 bases and V 1 base, and 3 bases lay outside the gene matches. CDR1 is SGHTA, CDR2 FQGNSA, per germline. This CDR3 reads CASSLGQGAYEQYF. CDR3 nucleotides: TGTGCCAGCAGCTTAGGCCAGGGGGCATACGAGCAGTACTTC. Using reference TRBV7-2 and TRBJ2-7 for the parts outside the CDR3, the full variable domain is GAGVSQSPSNKVTEKGKDVELRCDPISGHTALYWYRQSLGQGLEFLIYFQGNSAPDKSGLPSDRFSAERTGGSVSTLTIQRTQQEDSAVYLCASSLGQGAYEQYFGPGTRLTVT.

The chain employs TRBV7-2 and TRBJ1-3; 10 bases map to TRBD1. Germline V gene sequence: CDR1 SGHTA, CDR2 FQGNSA. After removal of 5 bases from V and 0 bases from J, the junction contained 7 bases not matched to a gene. CDR3 length: 17 residues. CDR3 loop: CASSPRDRGRSGNTIYF. The DNA of the CDR3 is TGTGCCAGCAGCCCACGAGACAGGGGGCGCTCTGGAAACACCATATATTTT. Supplemented by reference TRBV7-2 and TRBJ1-3, the full variable domain reads GAGVSQSPSNKVTEKGKDVELRCDPISGHTALYWYRQSLGQGLEFLIYFQGNSAPDKSGLPSDRFSAERTGGSVSTLTIQRTQQEDSAVYLCASSPRDRGRSGNTIYFGEGSWLTVV.

This chain links TRBV9 with TRBJ2-1, with D possibly matching TRBD2 (5 bases). Germline loops: CDR1 SGDLS, CDR2 YYNGEE. V was pared by 3 bases and J by 2 bases, with 15 bases between. CDR3 length: 16 amino acids. The CDR3: CASSAGPGVAYNEQFF. The CDR3 DNA reads as TGTGCCAGCAGCGCCGGTCCCGGGGTCGCCTACAATGAGCAGTTCTTC. The complete variable domain, with remaining parts taken from reference TRBV9 and TRBJ2-1, reads DSGVTQTPKHLITATGQRVTLRCSPRSGDLSVYWYQQSLDQGLQFLIQYYNGEERAKGNILERFSAQQFPDLHSELNLSSLELGDSALYFCASSAGPGVAYNEQFFGPGTRLTVL.

The CDR3 region is CASSQLGLYENEQYF. The CDR3 DNA sequence: TGCGCCAGCAGCCAACTGGGGTTGTACGAGAACGAGCAGTACTTC. This chain links TRBV4-1 with TRBJ2-7, with unresolved D. The CDR3 has 15 amino acids. The V end was cut by 2 bases, the J end by 5 bases, with 16 bases between. Germline assignment: CDR1 MGHRA and CDR2 YSYEKL.

The CDR3 spells CASSPSVSSGVEQFF. The CDR3 DNA reads as TGCGCCAGCAGCCCATCAGTGTCTAGCGGGGTGGAGCAGTTCTTC. The chain has TRBV4-3 and TRBJ2-1; 9 bases match TRBD2. In germline, CDR1 is LGHNA, CDR2 YSLEER. V dropped 4 bases and J dropped 10; count of bases not matched to a gene: 11. This CDR3 is 15 amino acids long.

The chain couples TRBV27 to TRBJ2-2; either TRBD1 or TRBD2 may supply D (6 bases each). There are 13 residues in the CDR3. V dropped 2 bases and J dropped 7 bases, with 8 bases sitting between them. Germline CDR1 is MNHEY and CDR2 is SMNVEV (reference sequence). This CDR3 is CASSLRGDGELFF. The CDR3 region has the DNA TGTGCCAGCAGTTTAAGGGGGGACGGGGAGCTGTTTTTT.

This chain links TRBV28 with TRBJ1-5, with 11 bases lining up with TRBD1. Looked up from germline, CDR1 is MDHEN and CDR2 is SYDVKM. The J segment lost 5 bases and the V segment lost 5 bases, leaving 8 bases of the junction unmatched. This CDR3 has 16 residues. CDR3: CASSPTDRGQDQPQHF. The CDR3 region has the DNA TGTGCCAGCAGTCCCACGGACAGGGGGCAGGATCAGCCCCAGCATTTT.

The chain links TRBV6-6 to TRBJ1-6; no clear D gene. In germline, CDR1 is MNHNY, CDR2 SVGAGI (reference sequence). CDR3 length: 13 residues. Deletions cut 8 bases from V and 2 bases from J, with 7 bases between. The CDR3 DNA follows: TGTGCCAGCCGGGCTACCTATAATTCACCCCTCCACTTT. It translates to CASRATYNSPLHF.

The genes are TRBV4-3 and TRBJ2-7, with TRBD2 matching 12 bases. J lost 7 bases, V lost 1 base, and 8 bases had no gene match. In germline, CDR1 is LGHNA, CDR2 YSLEER. The CDR3 is 16 residues long. Here the CDR3 DNA reads TGCGCCAGCAGCCAAGGGACTAGCGGGGCCCCCAGTGAGCAGTACTTC. Protein sequence: CASSQGTSGAPSEQYF.

The chain carries TRBV9 and TRBJ2-1, with D hard to call. CDR1 is SGDLS, CDR2 YYNGEE, per germline. The germline V and J ends were trimmed by 0 bases and 6 bases, with 7 bases remaining between them. This CDR3 is 13 amino acids long. The chain's CDR3 is CASSVDRVNEQFF. The CDR3 DNA reads as TGTGCCAGCAGCGTAGATCGGGTCAATGAGCAGTTCTTC.

The chain is built from TRBV28 and TRBJ1-2, with unresolved D. Trimming pared 5 bases from V and 3 bases from J, leaving 13 bases between. Germline-derived CDR1 and CDR2 are MDHEN and SYDVKM. The CDR3 totals 14 residues. The CDR3 DNA follows: TGTGCCAGCAGTGACTCAGACTGGTACTATGGCTACACCTTC. It is translated as CASSDSDWYYGYTF.

This clone has just a few counts. The chain has TRBV12-3 or TRBV12-4 and TRBJ1-2, with D uncertain. This CDR3 is 11 amino acids long. V lost 6 bases, J lost 2 bases, and 4 bases lay in between. The CDR3 loop reads CASRMNYGYTF. The CDR3 coding sequence is TGTGCCAGCAGGATGAACTATGGCTACACCTTC.

The sample holds one count of this clone. The genes are TRBV6-6 and TRBJ1-5; TRBD1 is a possible D gene (5 bases). The CDR3 length is 14 residues. V lost 7 bases and J 0 bases, leaving 10 bases between the germline ends. CDR1 is MNHNY and CDR2 is SVGAGI in the germline V gene (reference sequence). Written as DNA, the CDR3 is TGTGCCAGCAACCGGGGGGATAGCAATCAGCCCCAGCATTTT. This gives the protein CASNRGDSNQPQHF.

This clone was detected many times. V is TRBV5-4 and J is TRBJ1-2; 9 bases map to TRBD1. The ends lost 5 bases at V and 8 bases at J; junction bases unmatched: 7. CDR3 length: 13 amino acids. Germline V CDR1 and CDR2: SGHNT, YYREEE (reference sequence). The CDR3 bases are TGTGCCAGCAGTCCTGACAGGGGGTCGGGCTACACCTTC. Amino acids: CASSPDRGSGYTF.

The chain carries TRBV19 and TRBJ2-3; D may be TRBD1 (6 bases). Deletions cut 4 bases from V and 1 base from J, with 12 bases between. CDR3 length equals 15 residues. Germline V gives CDR1 LNHDA, CDR2 SQIVND (reference sequence). For the CDR3, the DNA is TGTGCCAGTAGTAAACAGGGTTTTGGCACAGATACGCAGTATTTT. It is translated as CASSKQGFGTDTQYF.

V gene TRBV7-9 combines with J gene TRBJ1-1; no firm D call. The CDR3 contains 14 residues. Germline V gene data show CDR1 as SEHNR and CDR2 as FQNEAQ (reference sequence). V lost 1 base to trimming and J lost 0 bases, with 6 bases between them. CDR3 protein: CASSLEGMNTEAFF. The DNA for the CDR3 is TGTGCCAGCAGCTTAGAAGGGATGAACACTGAAGCTTTCTTT.

J is TRBJ2-3 and V is TRBV9; TRBD2 matches 7 bases. In germline, CDR1 is SGDLS, CDR2 YYNGEE. The CDR3 is 14 amino acids. The V and J ends lost 6 bases and 2 bases, in that order; junction bases with no gene match: 6. CDR3 bases: TGTGCCAGCACCATGGCGGGGGACACAGATACGCAGTATTTT. It is translated as CASTMAGDTDTQYF.

V is TRBV25-1 and J is TRBJ1-2; D might be TRBD1 (6 bases). Trimming took off 1 base at V and 4 bases at J, with 10 bases between the two ends. From germline, CDR1 is MGHDK and CDR2 SYGVNS. The CDR3 is 14 residues long. The DNA for the CDR3 is TGTGCCAGCAGTGAATCGGGCAGGGGCTATGGCTACACCTTC. Its translation is CASSESGRGYGYTF.

On this clone: It may be a read error: a sequence one base away is much more abundant. At the DNA level, this CDR3 is encoded by other sequences in the same sample as well. The J gene is TRBJ2-3, the V gene TRBV7-9; no clear D. The CDR3 contains 13 residues. The germline V gene has CDR1 SEHNR and CDR2 FQNEAQ (reference sequence). Trimming left V 5 bases short and J 1 base short, with 7 bases between. CDR3 sequence reads: CASSPMGTDTQYF. Written as DNA, the CDR3 is TGTGCCAGCAGCCCGATGGGCACAGATACGCAGTATTTT. Variable domain in full (rest from reference TRBV7-9 and TRBJ2-3): DTGVSQNPRHKITKRGQNVTFRCDPISEHNRLYWYRQTLGQGPEFLTYFQNEAQLEKSRLLSDRFSAERPKGSFSTLEIQRTEQGDSAMYLCASSPMGTDTQYFGPGTRLTVL.

The genes are TRBV12-2 and TRBJ1-5; the D segment call TRBD1 is taken from the table without a DNA check. TRBV12-2 is classified as a pseudogene. The CDR3 loop spans 17 amino acids. CDR3 region: CASRLAGSHLSNQPQHF. The DNA of the CDR3 is TGTGCAAGTCGCTTAGCGGGCAGCCACCTGAGCAATCAGCCCCAGCATTTT.

This chain joins TRBV28 and TRBJ1-3; 7 bases agree with TRBD1. Looked up from germline, CDR1 is MDHEN and CDR2 is SYDVKM. There are 17 residues in the CDR3. After removal of 5 bases from V and 6 bases from J, the junction contained 16 bases not matched to a gene. The CDR3 is CASSGRQGGEAINTIYF. The CDR3 coding sequence is TGTGCCAGCAGTGGTCGTCAGGGGGGGGAAGCGATAAACACCATATATTTT.